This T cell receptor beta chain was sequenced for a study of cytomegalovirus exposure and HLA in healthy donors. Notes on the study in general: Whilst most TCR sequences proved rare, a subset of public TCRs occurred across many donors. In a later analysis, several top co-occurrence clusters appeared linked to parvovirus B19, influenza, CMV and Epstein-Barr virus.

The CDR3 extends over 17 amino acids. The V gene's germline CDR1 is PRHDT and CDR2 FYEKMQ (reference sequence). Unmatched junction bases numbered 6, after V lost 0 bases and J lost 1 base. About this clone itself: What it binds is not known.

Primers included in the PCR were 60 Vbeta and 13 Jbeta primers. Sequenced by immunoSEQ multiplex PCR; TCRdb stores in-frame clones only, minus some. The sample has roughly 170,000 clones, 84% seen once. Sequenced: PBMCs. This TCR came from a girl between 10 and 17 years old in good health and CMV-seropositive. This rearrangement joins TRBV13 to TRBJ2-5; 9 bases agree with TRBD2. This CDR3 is CASSLGFQRGAQETQYF. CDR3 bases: TGTGCCAGCAGCTTAGGTTTCCAGCGGGGGGCCCAAGAGACCCAGTACTTC.